The next 22 T cell receptor beta chains were all read from a single sample in a study of T cell responses to AZD1222 COVID-19 vaccine (dated by TCRdb to about 2021). The library came from the immunoSEQ multiplex PCR assay. Sourced from immuneACCESS, this table was stored by TCRdb with only in-frame sequences that have V and J called. A share of the clones is absent; for the studies checked, an unresolved V gene accounts for under half, and the remainder has no known explanation. The sample data list more than 95,000 clones, and approximately 88% of these were observed just once. Of the sample, 20% falls within the top ten clones. Per the publication, the time point label means: baseline before first vaccination. Material: peripheral blood, obtained on day 0 of AZD1222 vaccination. These TCRs come from an adult in good health.

This sequence joins TRBV7-9 and TRBJ1-3; TRBD1 matches at 11 bases. The trim removed 5 bases at V and 8 bases at J, leaving 5 bases unmatched. CDR1 is SEHNR and CDR2 is FQNEAQ in the germline V gene (reference sequence). The CDR3 length is 14 residues. The CDR3 nucleotides read TGTGCCAGCAGCGTCCCGGGACAGGGGGACACCATATATTTT. Residues: CASSVPGQGDTIYF.

This clone was counted once. The V and J genes are TRBV28 and TRBJ1-3; D unresolved. CDR1 and CDR2 (germline): MDHEN, SYDVKM. The CDR3 runs 18 residues. V lost 5 bases and J lost 0, with 20 bases in between. CDR3 sequence (DNA): TGTGCCAGCAGTGCTCCGACCCCGACTCCCCGCTCTGGAAACACCATATATTTT. This codes for CASSAPTPTPRSGNTIYF.

This rearrangement joins TRBV7-7 to TRBJ2-3, with no clear D. The CDR3 has 14 residues. Per germline, CDR1 SSHAT and CDR2 FNYEAQ (reference sequence). The CDR3 reads CATRFRDWTDTQYF. In DNA form, the CDR3 reads TGTGCTACCAGATTCCGAGACTGGACAGATACGCAGTATTTT.

The V gene is TRBV24-1, the J gene TRBJ2-3, with 8 positions matching TRBD2. V dropped 4 bases and J dropped 3; count of bases not matched to a gene: 2. Germline V gene lookup returns CDR1 KGHDR and CDR2 SFDVKD. This CDR3 has 14 amino acids. CDR3 in amino acids: CATSERGVTDTQYF. Written as DNA, the CDR3 is TGTGCCACCAGTGAGCGGGGGGTGACAGATACGCAGTATTTT.

The genes are TRBV28 and TRBJ2-7; TRBD2 is a possible D gene (6 bases). CDR3 length: 14 amino acids. Germline V gene data show CDR1 as MDHEN and CDR2 as SYDVKM. Trimming removed 8 bases at V and 0 bases at J, with 14 bases between. The CDR3 loop is CASSRGGSSYEQYF. CDR3 DNA sequence: TGTGCCAGCTCGCGGGGTGGCAGCTCCTACGAGCAGTACTTC.

This chain uses TRBV20-1 with TRBJ2-7; D is perhaps TRBD1 (6 bases). The CDR3 consists of 11 residues. CDR1 and CDR2 (germline): DFQATT, SNEGSKA (reference sequence). Trimming pared 8 bases from V and 2 bases from J, leaving 10 bases between. The CDR3 DNA is TGCAGTACCGGGACACCCTACGAGCAGTACTTC. Residues: CSTGTPYEQYF.

The rearrangement links TRBV19 to TRBJ1-5; tentatively, D is TRBD1 (6 bases). The germline V and J ends were trimmed by 10 bases and 1 base, with 17 bases remaining between them. Germline CDR1 reads LNHDA; CDR2 reads SQIVND (reference sequence). The CDR3 is made up of 15 amino acids. The CDR3 bases are TGTGCCACCAAACCAGAGGGGGTAAGCAATCAGCCCCAGCATTTT. It yields the protein CATKPEGVSNQPQHF.

The chain is built from TRBV9 and TRBJ1-1; perhaps TRBD1 as D (5 bases). This CDR3 spans 14 amino acids. V lost 3 bases, J lost 7 bases, and 16 bases lay in between. Germline values: CDR1 SGDLS, CDR2 YYNGEE. CDR3: CASSEDGGPGEAFF. CDR3 nucleotide sequence: TGTGCCAGCAGCGAAGATGGGGGACCTGGTGAAGCTTTCTTT.

The V gene is TRBV5-5, the J gene TRBJ2-2, with 8 bases matching TRBD1. The CDR3 totals 16 residues. The trim removed 2 bases at V and 6 bases at J, leaving 9 bases unmatched. CDR1 SGHKS and CDR2 YYEKEE come from the germline V gene (reference sequence). CDR3 nucleotides: TGTGCCAGCAGCTTTTTTGGACAGGGATTTGCCGGGGAGCTGTTTTTT. Translated, it gives CASSFFGQGFAGELFF.

V gene TRBV7-2 combines with J gene TRBJ1-6; unclear D gene. Germline V CDR1 and CDR2: SGHTA, FQGNSA. The V gene lost 6 bases and the J gene lost 4 bases, with 13 bases spanning the gap. The CDR3 covers 15 residues. The CDR3: CASSPSLGYNSPLHF. The CDR3 DNA reads as TGTGCCAGCAGTCCCTCTCTCGGGTATAATTCACCCCTCCACTTT.

This sequence joins TRBV28 and TRBJ2-3; 7 bases match TRBD2. This CDR3 has 14 amino acids. Germline CDR1 and CDR2: MDHEN and SYDVKM. The ends lost 8 bases at V and 4 bases at J; junction bases unmatched: 9. CDR3 in amino acids: CASCPRLAPDTQYF. CDR3 nucleotides: TGTGCCAGCTGCCCTCGACTAGCACCAGATACGCAGTATTTT.

This chain connects TRBV12-3 or TRBV12-4 to TRBJ1-2, with a tentative D call TRBD1 (5 bases). The V end was cut by 6 bases, the J end by 3 bases, with 11 bases between. This CDR3 has 13 residues. Here the CDR3 DNA reads TGTGCCAGCAGGGGGCAGGGAGACTATGGCTACACCTTC. It translates to CASRGQGDYGYTF.

This chain joins TRBV11-2 and TRBJ2-2; D not resolved. Germline CDR1 and CDR2: SGHAT and FQNNGV. This CDR3 is built from 13 residues. Trimming pared 2 bases from V and 2 bases from J, leaving 3 bases between. The CDR3 nucleotides are TGTGCCAGCAGCTTATTCAACACCGGGGAGCTGTTTTTT. It yields the protein CASSLFNTGELFF.

The chain carries TRBV30 and TRBJ1-5; TRBD1 is a possible D gene (5 bases). CDR1 GTSNPN and CDR2 SVGIG come from the germline V gene (reference sequence). The CDR3 has 14 residues. Trimming pared 0 bases from V and 7 bases from J, leaving 13 bases between. This chain's CDR3 is CAWSVGDGKQPQHF. CDR3 nucleotides: TGTGCCTGGAGTGTCGGGGACGGAAAGCAGCCCCAGCATTTT.

The gene calls are TRBV27 and TRBJ2-7; 7 bases are shared with TRBD1. CDR1 is MNHEY and CDR2 is SMNVEV in the germline V gene (reference sequence). With 3 bases clipped from V and 2 bases from J, the junction kept 4 bases outside the gene matches. This CDR3 is built from 14 residues. The CDR3 coding sequence is TGTGCCAGCAGTTTTAAGACAGGGACCTACGAGCAGTACTTC. Translating it yields CASSFKTGTYEQYF.

This clone was seen a few times. J is TRBJ1-6 and V is TRBV5-6; D not certain. Trimming took off 7 bases at V and 0 bases at J, with 11 bases between the two ends. Germline loops: CDR1 SGHDT, CDR2 YYEEEE. There are 15 residues in the CDR3. The CDR3 loop is CASGGGSSYNSPLHF. DNA of the CDR3: TGTGCCAGCGGCGGTGGGAGCTCCTATAATTCACCCCTCCACTTT.

The sample holds a few counts of this clone. V is TRBV18 and J is TRBJ1-5; a possible D gene is TRBD1 (6 bases). Germline values: CDR1 KGHSH, CDR2 LQKENI. Trimming took 5 bases from V and 4 from J, leaving 9 bases between them. This CDR3 comprises 13 residues. In DNA, the CDR3 is TGTGCCAGCTCAGCTCAGGGGAATCAGCCCCAGCATTTT. Translation gives CASSAQGNQPQHF.

The chain couples TRBV19 to TRBJ1-5; no definite D call. The V and J ends lost 2 bases and 6 bases respectively, with 11 bases between them. CDR3 length: 14 amino acids. Per the germline V gene, CDR1 is LNHDA and CDR2 is SQIVND (reference sequence). The chain's CDR3 is CASSIIDNFQPQHF. The CDR3 DNA sequence: TGTGCCAGTAGTATAATCGACAATTTTCAGCCCCAGCATTTT.

CDR3 protein: CASSWRDRPNEQFF. The DNA for the CDR3 is TGTGCCAGCAGCTGGCGGGACCGGCCCAATGAGCAGTTCTTC. This chain connects TRBV5-4 to TRBJ2-1; D perhaps matches TRBD2 (6 bases). Germline CDR1 reads SGHNT; CDR2 reads YYREEE (reference sequence). The CDR3 is 14 residues long. V gave up 3 bases and J gave up 6 bases, with 13 bases separating them.

The J gene is TRBJ1-2, the V gene TRBV3-1 (or the pseudogene TRBV3-2), with D uncertain. This CDR3 is 11 amino acids long. The V and J ends lost 2 bases and 4 bases respectively, with 2 bases between them. Germline-derived CDR1 and CDR2 are LGHDT and YNNKEL (reference sequence). The CDR3 is CASSQSYGYTF. The CDR3 nucleotides read TGTGCCAGCAGCCAAAGCTATGGCTACACCTTC.

The chain combines TRBV19 with TRBJ2-1; TRBD1 matches at 9 bases. CDR1 and CDR2 (germline): LNHDA, SQIVND (reference sequence). This CDR3 is 14 amino acids long. Losses at the gene ends were 5 bases for V and 6 bases for J; bases not matched to a gene: 5. The CDR3 DNA follows: TGTGCCAGTAGTTTGACAGGGGGTATCAATGAGCAGTTCTTC. Protein: CASSLTGGINEQFF.

This clone was counted between two and nine times. The J gene is TRBJ1-4, the V gene TRBV7-9; a weak D match, TRBD1 (5 bases). The germline V gene encodes CDR1 SEHNR and CDR2 FQNEAQ (reference sequence). The CDR3 has 14 amino acids. The germline V and J ends were trimmed by 2 bases and 5 bases, with 9 bases remaining between them. Here the CDR3 reads CASSLRGSNEKLFF. CDR3 nucleotides: TGTGCCAGCAGCTTACGGGGCTCGAATGAAAAACTGTTTTTT.